Listed below are T cell receptor beta chains from one sample, sequenced in a study of cytomegalovirus exposure and HLA in healthy donors. Clones were read by immunoSEQ multiplex PCR, and TCRdb kept only the in-frame ones, dropping some. The data hold roughly 150,000 clones, with approximately 70% observed a single time. Specimen: PBMCs. Receptors were obtained from a young woman in good health and CMV-seronegative. Both conserved end residues are part of each CDR3. The D gene is left open where the match is weak.

j_call: TRBJ2-5; d_call: TRBD1; cdr3_length: 13; v_call: TRBV5-6; cdr3_aa: CASSANRGPTQYF; cdr3_nt: TGTGCCAGCAGCGCAAACAGGGGGCCGACCCAGTACTTC
j_call: TRBJ1-1; d_call: TRBD1; cdr3_length: 15; v_call: TRBV6-5; cdr3_aa: CASSRDRGSNTEAFF; cdr3_nt: TGTGCCAGCAGCCGTGACAGGGGGTCGAACACTGAAGCTTTCTTT
j_call: TRBJ2-1; d_call: TRBD2; cdr3_length: 17; v_call: TRBV30; cdr3_aa: CAWGGERTSGTRNEQFF; cdr3_nt: TGTGCCTGGGGGGGAGAAAGGACTAGCGGGACGAGGAATGAGCAGTTCTTC
j_call: TRBJ1-4; d_call: .; cdr3_length: 12; v_call: TRBV29-1; cdr3_aa: CSVETGGEKLFF; cdr3_nt: TGCAGCGTTGAAACGGGGGGGGAAAAACTGTTTTTT
j_call: TRBJ2-6; d_call: .; cdr3_length: 13; v_call: TRBV7-2; cdr3_aa: CASSFPGANVLTF; cdr3_nt: TGTGCCAGCAGCTTTCCGGGGGCCAACGTCCTGACTTTC
j_call: TRBJ2-1; d_call: .; cdr3_length: 12; v_call: TRBV27; cdr3_aa: CAVYNPYNEQFF; cdr3_nt: TGTGCCGTCTATAACCCCTACAATGAGCAGTTCTTC
j_call: TRBJ2-7; d_call: TRBD1; cdr3_length: 15; v_call: TRBV11-2; cdr3_aa: CASSPPGQGSYEQYF; cdr3_nt: TGTGCCAGCAGCCCCCCGGGACAGGGATCCTACGAGCAGTACTTC
j_call: TRBJ2-1; d_call: TRBD1; cdr3_length: 14; v_call: TRBV4-3; cdr3_aa: CASSQSTGVDEQFF; cdr3_nt: TGCGCCAGCAGCCAATCCACAGGGGTCGATGAGCAGTTCTTC
j_call: TRBJ2-1; d_call: TRBD1; cdr3_length: 15; v_call: TRBV4-1; cdr3_aa: CASSLRDRGSDEQFF; cdr3_nt: TGCGCCAGCAGCCTCCGGGACAGGGGCAGTGATGAGCAGTTCTTC
j_call: TRBJ2-1; d_call: .; cdr3_length: 15; v_call: TRBV5-6; cdr3_aa: CASSFGDGGINEQFF; cdr3_nt: TGTGCCAGCAGCTTTGGGGATGGAGGTATCAATGAGCAGTTCTTC